The 16 T cell receptor beta chains reported below all come from one sample, sequenced in a study of T-cell reconstitution after alpha-beta-depleted transplantation in children. Preparing the TCRbeta library involved the use of unique molecular identifiers. TCRdb re-called the PCR reads with MiXCR, one entry per CDR3 protein. Seen here are around 700,000 distinct CDR3 sequences, 10% to 15% observed once, and the top ten hold approximately 0.8%. The material sequenced was PBMCs, taken before TCRalphabeta/CD19-depleted stem cell transplant. The receptors come from a girl aged 2 to 10 with congenital amegakaryocytic thrombocytopenia, due to receive a stem cell transplant.

The CDR3: CASSLTPAGGELFF. CDR3 DNA: TGTGCCAGCAGCTTAACCCCTGCGGGCGGGGAGCTGTTTTTT. J is TRBJ2-2 and V is TRBV7-6, with D maybe TRBD2 (5 bases). The CDR3 sequence is 14 residues long. Germline V gene data show CDR1 as SGHVS and CDR2 as FNYEAQ. Trimming took off 2 bases at V and 7 bases at J, with 11 bases between the two ends.

The rearrangement uses TRBV25-1 and TRBJ2-7, with TRBD2 identical over 14 bases. Germline V CDR1 and CDR2: MGHDK, SYGVNS. Trimming removed 0 bases from V and 6 bases from J; junction bases left unmatched: 22. This CDR3 comprises 22 residues. CDR3 coding DNA: TGTGCCAGCAGTGAATATAAGCCCCAACTTAGAAAATCCGGGACTAGCGGGAGCGAGCAGTACTTC. Its translation is CASSEYKPQLRKSGTSGSEQYF.

V usage is TRBV5-1 and J usage is TRBJ2-1, with 9 nucleotides matching TRBD2. This CDR3 has 16 residues. Unmatched junction bases numbered 13, after V lost 4 bases and J lost 8 bases. CDR1 and CDR2 (germline): SGHRS, YFSETQ. CDR3 sequence reads: CASSPPREGSYHEQFF. CDR3 in DNA: TGCGCCAGCAGCCCGCCGCGGGAGGGGTCCTATCATGAGCAGTTCTTC.

At least ten counts were recorded for this clonotype. This chain joins TRBV20-1 and TRBJ2-7; D remains ambiguous. The CDR3 has 14 amino acids. Trimming left V 3 bases short and J 3 bases short, with 15 bases between. CDR1 is DFQATT, CDR2 SNEGSKA, per germline (reference sequence). In DNA, the CDR3 is TGCAGTGCTAGGCCGGCAGGTTTGCTCTACGAGCAGTACTTC. Translated: CSARPAGLLYEQYF.

This clonotype was observed at least ten times. The V gene is TRBV5-5, the J gene TRBJ2-1; D not resolved. The CDR3 has 12 amino acids. V was shortened by 4 bases and J by 5 bases, with 7 bases between the two germline ends. Germline-derived CDR1 and CDR2 are SGHKS and YYEKEE (reference sequence). The CDR3 coding sequence is TGTGCCAGCAGCCGGGTAGACAATGAGCAGTTCTTC. It encodes CASSRVDNEQFF.

This clonotype came up many times. The chain uses TRBV5-1 and TRBJ2-5; D is perhaps TRBD2 (5 bases). Looked up from germline, CDR1 is SGHRS and CDR2 is YFSETQ. V was pared by 0 bases and J by 3 bases, with 9 bases between. This CDR3 spans 14 amino acids. CDR3 loop: CASSLDGKKETQYF. CDR3 DNA: TGCGCCAGCAGCTTGGACGGGAAGAAAGAGACCCAGTACTTC.

This clonotype was recorded at least ten times. V and J are TRBV15 and TRBJ2-1, with TRBD2 matching over 9 bases. CDR1 LNHNV and CDR2 YYDKDF come from the germline V gene (reference sequence). This CDR3 comprises 17 residues. J lost 8 bases, V lost 0 bases, and 11 bases had no gene match. In nucleotides, the CDR3 is TGTGCCACCAGCAGAGACCTTTATAGCGGGAGTGAGGATGAGCAGTTCTTC. It specifies CATSRDLYSGSEDEQFF.

V usage is TRBV5-1 and J usage is TRBJ2-7, with 7 bases fitting TRBD2. The CDR3 has 15 residues. The J segment lost 5 bases and the V segment lost 6 bases, leaving 14 bases of the junction unmatched. Germline V gene lookup returns CDR1 SGHRS and CDR2 YFSETQ. CDR3 loop: CASTSGNTIGDEQYF. DNA of the CDR3: TGCGCCAGCACAAGCGGGAACACCATTGGAGACGAGCAGTACTTC. The whole variable domain, filled in from reference TRBV5-1 and TRBJ2-7, reads KAGVTQTPRYLIKTRGQQVTLSCSPISGHRSVSWYQQTPGQGLQFLFEYFSETQRNKGNFPGRFSGRQFSNSRSEMNVSTLELGDSALYLCASTSGNTIGDEQYFGPGTRLTVT.

Many counts were recorded for this clonotype. The V and J genes are TRBV12-3 or TRBV12-4 and TRBJ2-5; D may be TRBD1 (6 bases). The CDR3 extends over 14 amino acids. V was shortened by 3 bases and J by 1 base, with 9 bases between the two germline ends. The CDR3 DNA is TGTGCCAGCAGTTTCCAAGGGGGCCAAGAGACCCAGTACTTC. It translates to CASSFQGGQETQYF.

This clonotype was observed a handful of times. In DNA form, the CDR3 reads TGTGCCAGCAGTACCCCTAGCGGTACAAACACCGGGGAGCTGTTTTTT. This sequence encodes CASSTPSGTNTGELFF. V and J are TRBV7-2 and TRBJ2-2; 7 bases are shared with TRBD2. The CDR3 is made up of 16 amino acids. Germline-derived CDR1 and CDR2 are SGHTA and FQGNSA. V lost 6 bases, J lost 2 bases, and 9 bases stayed unmatched.

A word on this clonotype: Possible read error: a much larger clone is one base away. The CDR3 loop is CSVRGLSYNEQLF. DNA of the CDR3: TGCAGCGTTAGAGGTCTCTCCTACAATGAGCAGCTCTTC. This chain links TRBV29-1 with TRBJ2-1; D is uncertain. Germline assignment: CDR1 SQVTM and CDR2 ANQGSEA. This CDR3 is 13 amino acids long.

This clonotype was recorded at least ten times. In nucleotides, the CDR3 is TGTGCCAGCAGCCCTGCCGGGACAGGGTACCCCGGATCCTACTTC. It yields the protein CASSPAGTGYPGSYF. The chain combines TRBV27 with TRBJ2-7, with 9 bases identical to TRBD1. Per germline, CDR1 MNHEY and CDR2 SMNVEV (reference sequence). Losses at the gene ends were 6 bases for V and 13 bases for J; bases not matched to a gene: 19. The CDR3 has 15 residues.

The J gene is TRBJ2-1, the V gene TRBV19; D ambiguous. Germline-derived CDR1 and CDR2 are LNHDA and SQIVND (reference sequence). Deletions cut 4 bases from V and 5 bases from J, with 12 bases between. The CDR3 consists of 14 residues. CDR3 bases: TGTGCCAGTAGTAGCCAGCTGCCTAACAATGAGCAGTTCTTC. The encoded protein is CASSSQLPNNEQFF.

Ten or more counts support this clonotype. The CDR3 coding sequence is TGCAGCGTTGACGGGGTAAGCTCCTACAATGAGCAGTTCTTC. It is translated as CSVDGVSSYNEQFF. The chain has TRBV29-1 and TRBJ2-1; a weak D match, TRBD2 (5 bases). V lost 3 bases and J 0 bases, leaving 9 bases between the germline ends. Germline values: CDR1 SQVTM, CDR2 ANQGSEA. This CDR3 spans 14 amino acids.

This clonotype was seen a handful of times. This chain links TRBV12-3 or TRBV12-4 with TRBJ2-6; D is uncertain. V was trimmed by 6 bases and J by 0 bases, leaving 12 bases between them. The CDR3 has 16 amino acids. The DNA of the CDR3 is TGTGCCAGCAGCCCGGACGGATACTCTGGGGCCAACGTCCTGACTTTC. As protein: CASSPDGYSGANVLTF.

This clonotype was picked up many times. The rearrangement uses TRBV7-9 and TRBJ1-4, with 7 bases aligning to TRBD1. Germline assignment: CDR1 SEHNR and CDR2 FQNEAQ (reference sequence). The V gene end was trimmed by 4 bases and the J gene end by 4 bases; junction bases not matched to a gene: 9. This CDR3 spans 16 amino acids. As DNA, the CDR3 is TGTGCCAGCAGCTCATTCCGGGACAGAGTTAATGAAAAACTGTTTTTT. This translates into CASSSFRDRVNEKLFF.